This T cell receptor beta chain originates from a study of T cell changes during pregnancy in multiple sclerosis. The CDR3 loop spans 15 amino acids. J lost 1 base, V lost 0 bases, and 0 bases had no gene match. CDR1 is MRHNA and CDR2 is SNTAGT in the germline V gene. At least ten counts were recorded for this clone. Within the sample, other DNA sequences also encode this same CDR3. Using immunoSEQ multiplex PCR, the repertoire was profiled, and TCRdb retains in-frame clones only, with some absent. In the table there are 20,000 to 25,000 clones, 87% of which are singletons. This sample comprised CD8+ T cells from peripheral blood mononuclear cells, obtained after pregnancy. The clonotype was recovered from a female donor with multiple sclerosis, enrolled in a pregnancy study. The chain links TRBV6-4 to TRBJ2-1, with TRBD2 matching 7 bases. The CDR3 loop is CASSDSAGSYNEQFF. The CDR3 nucleotides read TGTGCCAGCAGTGACTCAGCGGGATCCTACAATGAGCAGTTCTTC.